The rows below give T cell receptor beta chains drawn from one sample of a study of blood T cells in healthy people across ages. TCRdb re-called the 5' RACE reads with MiXCR, one entry per CDR3 protein. The repertoire consists of over 1,500,000 distinct CDR3 sequences, with 39% occurring once and the leading ten covering more than 20%. Source material: blood. Source of these receptors: a human donor in good health. Both conserved end residues are part of each CDR3. A D gene is named only where the DNA matches it firmly. Clone size appears in some rows only: once, few, many, or a class for an expanded clone.

>TRBJ2-5|TRBV20-1|TRBD1|-
CSAKGQVMRETQYF
TGCAGTGCCAAAGGACAGGTCATGCGAGAGACCCAGTACTTC
>TRBJ1-2|TRBV9|TRBD1|few
CASSFSKTGTNYGYTF
TGTGCCAGCAGCTTCTCCAAGACAGGGACTAACTATGGCTACACCTTC
>TRBJ1-2|TRBV7-9|-|-
CASSLLSGYTF
TGTGCCAGCAGCTTGCTGAGCGGCTACACCTTC
>TRBJ1-3|TRBV7-2|-|-
CAGSLDRALSGNTIYF
TGTGCCGGCAGCTTAGATCGGGCACTCTCTGGAAACACCATATATTTT
>TRBJ2-1|TRBV5-5|-|-
CASSQITIAVTNEQFF
TGTGCCAGCAGCCAGATAACCATTGCGGTGACTAATGAGCAGTTCTTC
>TRBJ2-2|TRBV7-9|-|few
CASSPGLSTGELFF
TGTGCCAGCAGCCCGGGACTTTCCACCGGGGAGCTGTTTTTT
>TRBJ2-4|TRBV7-2|TRBD2|few
CASSSTSGGDLRTKNIQYF
TGTGCCAGCAGCTCTACTAGCGGGGGGGATTTGAGAACCAAAAACATTCAGTACTTC
>TRBJ1-5|TRBV28|TRBD1|-
CASSLAGQHSNQPQHF
TGTGCCAGCAGTTTGGCGGGACAGCATAGCAATCAGCCCCAGCATTTT
>TRBJ2-1|TRBV4-1|-|many
CASSQDLRSPEQFF
TGCGCCAGCAGCCAAGATCTTAGGTCACCTGAGCAGTTCTTC
>TRBJ2-7|TRBV12-3/TRBV12-4|-|many
CASSLKGIYEQYF
TGTGCCAGCAGTTTGAAGGGTATCTACGAGCAGTACTTC
>TRBJ2-1|TRBV4-1|-|few
CASSQVNILGDEQFF
TGCGCCAGCAGCCAAGTTAACATACTGGGGGATGAGCAGTTCTTC
>TRBJ2-5|TRBV7-2|-|many
CASSPDRGGQETQYF
TGTGCCAGCAGCCCAGACAGGGGAGGGCAAGAGACCCAGTACTTC
>TRBJ2-1|TRBV4-2|TRBD2|few
CASSQRTSGEGEQFF
TGTGCCAGCAGCCAACGGACTAGCGGGGAGGGAGAGCAGTTCTTC
>TRBJ1-3|TRBV7-9|-|-
CASSPRTRRETIYF
TGTGCCAGCAGCCCCCGGACACGGCGTGAAACCATATATTTT
>TRBJ2-7|TRBV2|-|-
CASSEGLGRTYEQYF
TGTGCCAGCAGTGAAGGGTTGGGCCGCACGTACGAGCAGTACTTC
>TRBJ1-2|TRBV18|-|once
CASSPPTVAYGYTF
TGTGCCAGCTCACCCCCGACAGTCGCCTATGGCTACACCTTC
>TRBJ2-7|TRBV20-1|TRBD2|once
CSARRAGGLDEQYF
TGCAGTGCTAGGAGAGCGGGGGGGCTTGATGAGCAGTACTTC
>TRBJ2-1|TRBV6-5|TRBD2|-
CASSYSILAGGEQFF
TGTGCCAGCAGTTACTCGATACTAGCGGGGGGTGAGCAGTTCTTC
>TRBJ2-4|TRBV10-3|TRBD1|-
CAISGGQGPLAKNIQYF
TGTGCCATCAGTGGGGGACAGGGCCCTTTAGCCAAAAACATTCAGTACTTC
>TRBJ1-1|TRBV29-1|TRBD1|few
CSVGQTGGTEAFF
TGCAGCGTGGGGCAGACAGGGGGCACTGAAGCTTTCTTT
>TRBJ2-7|TRBV14|-|few
CASSTLSSTELSYEQYF
TGTGCCAGCAGCACCCTTTCCTCGACGGAGCTCAGCTACGAGCAGTACTTC
>TRBJ1-5|TRBV5-6|-|-
CASSLVGASNQPQHF
TGTGCCAGCAGCTTGGTCGGGGCTTCCAATCAGCCCCAGCATTTT
>TRBJ2-5|TRBV7-7|TRBD1|-
CASSLSHTGGGETQYF
TGTGCTAGCAGCTTATCACACACAGGGGGCGGGGAGACCCAGTACTTC
>TRBJ2-5|TRBV24-1|-|-
CATRATGSETQYF
TGTGCCACCAGAGCTACAGGGAGTGAGACCCAGTACTTC
>TRBJ2-1|TRBV29-1|-|-
CSVKKIAGVNEQFF
TGCAGCGTTAAGAAAATAGCAGGGGTGAATGAGCAGTTCTTC
>TRBJ2-5|TRBV20-1|-|-
CSARDFEGLETQYF
TGCAGTGCTAGAGATTTCGAGGGTTTGGAGACCCAGTACTTC
>TRBJ2-6|TRBV9|-|-
CASSVEPVGRYSGANVLTF
TGTGCCAGCAGCGTAGAGCCCGTTGGAAGGTACTCTGGGGCCAACGTCCTGACTTTC
>TRBJ1-6|TRBV5-1|-|-
CASSFGTYTSPLHF
TGCGCCAGCAGCTTTGGAACCTATACTTCACCCCTCCACTTT
>TRBJ2-7|TRBV11-3|-|-
CASSDPGTSVYEQYF
TGTGCCAGCAGCGACCCCGGGACATCGGTCTACGAGCAGTACTTC
>TRBJ1-2|TRBV13|TRBD1|-
CASNTGANYGYTF
TGTGCCAGTAATACAGGGGCTAACTATGGCTACACCTTC
>TRBJ1-1|TRBV18|TRBD1|-
CASSPGGQDTEAFF
TGTGCCAGCTCACCGGGGGGACAGGACACTGAAGCTTTCTTT
>TRBJ2-7|TRBV11-3|-|-
CASSLVTETINYEQYF
TGTGCCAGCAGCTTAGTCACAGAAACTATCAACTACGAGCAGTACTTC
>TRBJ2-2|TRBV12-3/TRBV12-4|-|few
CASSFKGMTGELFF
TGTGCCAGCAGTTTTAAGGGGATGACCGGGGAGCTGTTTTTT
>TRBJ1-5|TRBV7-2|TRBD1|-
CASSSSRQGVNQPQHF
TGTGCCAGCAGCTCCTCAAGACAGGGGGTCAATCAGCCCCAGCATTTT
>TRBJ2-1|TRBV20-1|TRBD2|-
CSARDTASGGGEQFF
TGCAGTGCTAGAGATACGGCTAGCGGGGGTGGTGAGCAGTTCTTC
>TRBJ1-6|TRBV10-2|-|-
CASSEHSPLSPLHF
TGCGCCAGCAGTGAGCACAGTCCCCTCTCACCCCTCCACTTT
>TRBJ1-1|TRBV4-2|-|-
CASSHVSEGTEAFF
TGTGCCAGCAGCCATGTGTCGGAGGGCACTGAAGCTTTCTTT
>TRBJ2-1|TRBV7-8|-|once
CASRPLRMRGAYNEQFF
TGTGCCAGCAGACCCCTTCGAATGCGCGGGGCCTACAATGAGCAGTTCTTC
>TRBJ2-5|TRBV7-9|-|-
CASTNREGSQETQYF
TGTGCCAGCACGAACAGGGAGGGGTCCCAAGAGACCCAGTACTTC
>TRBJ2-3|TRBV5-5|-|few
CASSSRPGGRGYTDTQYF
TGTGCCAGCAGCTCCAGGCCAGGCGGGCGGGGCTACACAGATACGCAGTATTTT
>TRBJ1-4|TRBV12-3/TRBV12-4|-|once
CASTNDIGEKLFF
TGTGCCAGCACCAACGACATCGGTGAAAAACTGTTTTTT